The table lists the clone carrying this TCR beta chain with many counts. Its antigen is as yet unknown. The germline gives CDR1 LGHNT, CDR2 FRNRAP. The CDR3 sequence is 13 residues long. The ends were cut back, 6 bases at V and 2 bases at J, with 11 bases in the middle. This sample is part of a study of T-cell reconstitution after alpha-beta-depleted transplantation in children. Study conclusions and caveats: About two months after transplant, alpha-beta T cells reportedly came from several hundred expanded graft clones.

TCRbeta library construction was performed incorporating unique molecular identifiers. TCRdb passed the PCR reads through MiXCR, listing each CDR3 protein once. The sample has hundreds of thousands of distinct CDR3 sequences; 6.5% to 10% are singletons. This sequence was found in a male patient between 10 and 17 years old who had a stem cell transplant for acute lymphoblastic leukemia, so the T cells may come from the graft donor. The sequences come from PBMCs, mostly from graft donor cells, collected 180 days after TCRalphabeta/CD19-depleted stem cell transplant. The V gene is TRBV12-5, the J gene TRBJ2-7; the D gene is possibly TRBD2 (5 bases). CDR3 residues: CASGPDGTYEQYF. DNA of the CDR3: TGTGCTAGTGGCCCGGACGGGACCTACGAGCAGTACTTC.